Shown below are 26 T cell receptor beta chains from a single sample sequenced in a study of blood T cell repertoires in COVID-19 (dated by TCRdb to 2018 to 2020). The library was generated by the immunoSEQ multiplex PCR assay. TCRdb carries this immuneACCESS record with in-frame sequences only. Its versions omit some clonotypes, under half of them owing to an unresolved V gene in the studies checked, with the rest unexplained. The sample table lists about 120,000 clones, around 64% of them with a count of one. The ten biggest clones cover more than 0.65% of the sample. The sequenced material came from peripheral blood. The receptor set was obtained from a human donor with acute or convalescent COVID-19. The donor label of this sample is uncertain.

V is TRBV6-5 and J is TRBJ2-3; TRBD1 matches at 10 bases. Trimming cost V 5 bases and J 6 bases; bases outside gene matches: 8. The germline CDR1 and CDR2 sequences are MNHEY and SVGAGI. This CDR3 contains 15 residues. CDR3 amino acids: CASSMSGTGADTQYF. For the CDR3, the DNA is TGTGCCAGCAGTATGAGCGGGACAGGGGCCGATACGCAGTATTTT.

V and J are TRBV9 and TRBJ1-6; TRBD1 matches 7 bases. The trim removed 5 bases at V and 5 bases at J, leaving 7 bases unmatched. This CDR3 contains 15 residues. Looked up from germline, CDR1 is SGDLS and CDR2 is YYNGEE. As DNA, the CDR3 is TGTGCCAGCAGTGAAGACAGGGCCGATAATTCACCCCTCCACTTT. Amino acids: CASSEDRADNSPLHF.

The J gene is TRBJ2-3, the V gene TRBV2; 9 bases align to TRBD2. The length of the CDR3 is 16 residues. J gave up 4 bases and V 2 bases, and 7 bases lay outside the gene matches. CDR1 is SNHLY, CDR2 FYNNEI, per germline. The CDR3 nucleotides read TGTGCCAGCAGTGAATGGGCGGGGGGGCGGTCAGATACGCAGTATTTT. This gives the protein CASSEWAGGRSDTQYF.

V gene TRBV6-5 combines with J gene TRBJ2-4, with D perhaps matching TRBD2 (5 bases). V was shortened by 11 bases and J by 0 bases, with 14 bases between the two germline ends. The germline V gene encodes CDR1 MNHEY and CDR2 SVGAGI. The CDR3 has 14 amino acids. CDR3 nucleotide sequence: TGTGCCGCCGCCCCCGGGATAGCCAAAAACATTCAGTACTTC. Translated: CAAAPGIAKNIQYF.

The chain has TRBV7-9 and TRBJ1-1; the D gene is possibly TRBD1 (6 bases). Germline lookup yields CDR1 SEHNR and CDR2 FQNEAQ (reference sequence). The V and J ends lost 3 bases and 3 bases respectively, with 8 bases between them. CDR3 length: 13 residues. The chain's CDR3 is CASSFGTHTEAFF. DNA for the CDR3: TGTGCCAGCAGCTTTGGGACACACACTGAAGCTTTCTTT.

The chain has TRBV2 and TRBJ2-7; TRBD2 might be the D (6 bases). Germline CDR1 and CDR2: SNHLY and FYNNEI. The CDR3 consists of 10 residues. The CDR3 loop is CASSDPGLDV. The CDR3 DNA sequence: TGTGCCAGCAGTGATCCGGGACTCGACGTC.

The CDR3 sequence is CASSSRVVNNSPLHF. CDR3 DNA sequence: TGTGCCAGCAGTTCCAGGGTAGTAAATAATTCACCCCTCCACTTT. V usage is TRBV2 and J usage is TRBJ1-6, with a weak D call TRBD1 (5 bases). The CDR3 covers 15 residues. Trimming took 5 bases from V and 5 from J, leaving 13 bases between them. Germline lookup yields CDR1 SNHLY and CDR2 FYNNEI.

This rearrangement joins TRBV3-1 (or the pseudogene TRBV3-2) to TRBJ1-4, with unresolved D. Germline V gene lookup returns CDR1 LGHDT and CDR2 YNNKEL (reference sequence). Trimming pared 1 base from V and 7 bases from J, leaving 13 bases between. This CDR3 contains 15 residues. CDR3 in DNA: TGTGCCAGCAGCCAAGGGCGGGGTATCGGTGAAAAACTGTTTTTT. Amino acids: CASSQGRGIGEKLFF.

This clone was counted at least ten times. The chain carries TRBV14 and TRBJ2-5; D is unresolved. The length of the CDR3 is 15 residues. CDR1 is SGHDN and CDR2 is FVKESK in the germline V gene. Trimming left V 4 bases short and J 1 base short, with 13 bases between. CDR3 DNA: TGTGCCAGCAGCCGCGACTTATCGGCCCAAGAGACCCAGTACTTC. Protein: CASSRDLSAQETQYF.

As DNA, the CDR3 is TGTGCCAGCACGGTGGGCGATCTGATGAACACTGAAGCTTTCTTT. The encoded protein is CASTVGDLMNTEAFF. The chain is built from TRBV6-5 and TRBJ1-1; D remains ambiguous. The CDR3 is made up of 15 amino acids. Trimming took 7 bases from V and 0 from J, leaving 15 bases between them. CDR1 is MNHEY, CDR2 SVGAGI, per germline.

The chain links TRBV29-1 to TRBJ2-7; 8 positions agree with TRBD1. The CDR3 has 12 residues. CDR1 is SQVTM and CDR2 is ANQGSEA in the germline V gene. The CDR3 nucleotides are TGCACCGGAACCGGGACAGGTGAAGAGCAGTACGTC. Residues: CTGTGTGEEQYV.

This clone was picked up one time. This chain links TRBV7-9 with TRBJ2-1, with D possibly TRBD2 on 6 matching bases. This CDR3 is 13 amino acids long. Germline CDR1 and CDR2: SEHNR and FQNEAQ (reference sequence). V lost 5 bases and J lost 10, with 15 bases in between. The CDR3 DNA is TGTGCCAGCAGCCCACACGGGAGAGGGGAGCAGTTCTTC. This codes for CASSPHGRGEQFF.

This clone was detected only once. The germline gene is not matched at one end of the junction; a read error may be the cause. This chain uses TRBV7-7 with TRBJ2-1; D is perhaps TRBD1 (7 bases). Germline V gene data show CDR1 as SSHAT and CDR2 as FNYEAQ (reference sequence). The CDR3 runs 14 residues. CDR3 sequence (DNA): TGTGCTAGCAGCGTGGCAGGGGGGTACAATGAGCAGTTCTTC. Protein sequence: CASSVAGGYNEQFF.

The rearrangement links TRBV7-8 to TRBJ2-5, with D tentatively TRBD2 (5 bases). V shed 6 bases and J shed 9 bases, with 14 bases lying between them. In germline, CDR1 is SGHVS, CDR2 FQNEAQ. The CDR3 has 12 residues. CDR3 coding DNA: TGTGCCAGCAGGGCGGGCCCGACGGCCCAGTACTTC. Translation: CASRAGPTAQYF.

The CDR3 sequence: CASSIDPKRVGYEQYF. CDR3 nucleotide sequence: TGTGCCAGTAGTATAGATCCGAAGCGTGTGGGCTACGAGCAGTACTTC. The V gene is TRBV19, the J gene TRBJ2-7; D gene ambiguous. Germline values: CDR1 LNHDA, CDR2 SQIVND (reference sequence). The CDR3 is 16 residues long. V gave up 0 bases and J gave up 3 bases, with 15 bases separating them.

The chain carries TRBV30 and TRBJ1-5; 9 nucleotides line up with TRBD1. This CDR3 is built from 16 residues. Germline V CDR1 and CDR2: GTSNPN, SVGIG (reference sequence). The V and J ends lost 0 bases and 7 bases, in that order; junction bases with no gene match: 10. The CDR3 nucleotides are TGTGCCTGGAGTGTACAGGGACAGGGTTACGGCCAGCCCCAGCATTTT. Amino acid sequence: CAWSVQGQGYGQPQHF.

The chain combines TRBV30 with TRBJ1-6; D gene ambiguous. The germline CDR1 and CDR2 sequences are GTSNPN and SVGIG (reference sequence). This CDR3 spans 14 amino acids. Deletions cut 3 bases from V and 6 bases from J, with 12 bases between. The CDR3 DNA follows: TGTGCCTGGAGGCCAAAGCGGGGTAATTCACCCCTCCACTTT. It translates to CAWRPKRGNSPLHF.

Written as DNA, the CDR3 is TGTGCCTGGAGTGTAGGACAAAATCAGCCCCAGCATTTT. Protein sequence: CAWSVGQNQPQHF. The rearrangement links TRBV30 to TRBJ1-5; D may be TRBD1 (5 bases). This CDR3 has 13 amino acids. Germline V gene sequence: CDR1 GTSNPN, CDR2 SVGIG (reference sequence). Trimming took 0 bases from V and 4 from J, leaving 7 bases between them.

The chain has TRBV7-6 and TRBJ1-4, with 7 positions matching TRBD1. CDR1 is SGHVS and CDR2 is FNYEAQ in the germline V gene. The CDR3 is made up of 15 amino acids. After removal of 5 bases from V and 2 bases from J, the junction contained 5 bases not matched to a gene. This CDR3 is CASSLQGTTNEKLFF. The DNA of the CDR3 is TGTGCCAGCAGCCTACAGGGGACGACTAATGAAAAACTGTTTTTT. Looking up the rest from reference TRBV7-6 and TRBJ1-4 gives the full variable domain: GAGVSQSPRYKVTKRGQDVALRCDPISGHVSLYWYRQALGQGPEFLTYFNYEAQQDKSGLPNDRFSAERPEGSISTLTIQRTEQRDSAMYRCASSLQGTTNEKLFFGSGTQLSVL.

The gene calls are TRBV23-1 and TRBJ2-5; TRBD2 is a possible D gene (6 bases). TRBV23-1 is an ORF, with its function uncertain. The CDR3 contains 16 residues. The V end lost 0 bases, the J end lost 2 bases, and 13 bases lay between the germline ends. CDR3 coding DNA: TGCGCCAGCAGTCAATCTCGGGAGACAGATCAAGAGACCCAGTACTTC. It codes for CASSQSRETDQETQYF.

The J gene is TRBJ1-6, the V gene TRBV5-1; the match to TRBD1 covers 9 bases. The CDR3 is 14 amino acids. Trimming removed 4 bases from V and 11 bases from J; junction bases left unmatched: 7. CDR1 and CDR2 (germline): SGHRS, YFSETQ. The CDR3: CASSPGQGITPLHF. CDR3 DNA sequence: TGCGCCAGCAGCCCGGGACAGGGAATTACACCCCTCCACTTT.

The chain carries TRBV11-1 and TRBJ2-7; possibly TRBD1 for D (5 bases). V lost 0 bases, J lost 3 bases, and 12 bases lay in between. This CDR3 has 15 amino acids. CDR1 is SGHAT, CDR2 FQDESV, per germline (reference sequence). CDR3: CASSLAAQGYYEQYF. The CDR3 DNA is TGTGCCAGCAGCTTAGCAGCTCAGGGATACTACGAGCAGTACTTC. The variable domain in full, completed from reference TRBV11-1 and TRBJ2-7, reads EAEVAQSPRYKITEKSQAVAFWCDPISGHATLYWYRQILGQGPELLVQFQDESVVDDSQLPKDRFSAERLKGVDSTLKIQPAELGDSAMYLCASSLAAQGYYEQYFGPGTRLTVT.

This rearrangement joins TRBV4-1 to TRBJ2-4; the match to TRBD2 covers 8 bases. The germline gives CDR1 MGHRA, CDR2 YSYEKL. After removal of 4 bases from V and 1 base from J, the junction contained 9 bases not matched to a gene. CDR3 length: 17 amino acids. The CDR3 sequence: CASSRESRGGAKNIQYF. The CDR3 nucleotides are TGCGCCAGCAGCCGAGAGTCTCGCGGGGGGGCCAAAAACATTCAGTACTTC.

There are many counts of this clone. As DNA, the CDR3 is TGTGCCAGCAGCCCCGGTTCGGGACAGGGGAGAGGAAACACCATATATTTT. It is translated as CASSPGSGQGRGNTIYF. The chain joins TRBV9 to TRBJ1-3; 10 bases fit TRBD1. Germline trimming cut 4 bases from V and 4 bases from J; bases unmatched to any gene: 11. Per the germline V gene, CDR1 is SGDLS and CDR2 is YYNGEE. The CDR3 is made up of 17 amino acids.

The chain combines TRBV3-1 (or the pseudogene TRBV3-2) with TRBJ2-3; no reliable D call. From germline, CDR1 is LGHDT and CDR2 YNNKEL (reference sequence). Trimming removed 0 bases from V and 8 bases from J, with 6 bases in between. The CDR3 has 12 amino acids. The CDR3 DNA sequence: TGTGCCAGCAGCCAAGATAGGAGTACGCAGTATTTT. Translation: CASSQDRSTQYF.

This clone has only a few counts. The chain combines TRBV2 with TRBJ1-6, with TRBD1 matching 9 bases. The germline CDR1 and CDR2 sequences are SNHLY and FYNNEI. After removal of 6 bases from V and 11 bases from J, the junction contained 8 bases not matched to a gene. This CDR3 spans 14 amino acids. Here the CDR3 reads CASSAGTGPPPLHF. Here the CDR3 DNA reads TGTGCCAGCAGCGCCGGGACAGGGCCGCCACCCCTCCACTTT.